This T cell receptor beta chain was captured by sequencing in a study of T cells after yellow fever vaccination. There are many counts of this clonotype. Synthesis of TCR cDNA relied on 5'RACE template switching, which attached a universal primer site and UMIs. TCRdb re-analysed the 5' RACE reads in MiXCR, keeping a single row per CDR3 protein. Counted here are a few hundred thousand distinct CDR3 sequences, around 7% occurring once; the ten biggest clones make up about 0.85%. V was clipped by 5 bases and J by 6 bases, with 28 bases between them. This CDR3 comprises 18 residues. Germline V gives CDR1 SGHRS, CDR2 YFSETQ.

Material: CD4+ T cells sorted from PBMCs, obtained 15 days after the yellow fever booster vaccination. The chain is built from TRBV5-1 and TRBJ2-3; the D call may be TRBD1 or TRBD2 (5 bases each). This TCR derives from a man in his thirties or forties who received the YFV17D yellow fever vaccine. CDR3 nucleotide sequence: TGCGCCAGCAGTGCCGGGACGTTCTTGGCGGCCGCACATGATACGCAGTATTTT. This gives the protein CASSAGTFLAAAHDTQYF.